This T cell receptor beta chain is drawn from a study of CD8 T cells in ankylosing spondylitis. For TCR beta, libraries came from quantitative 5'-RACE with molecular barcodes. TCRdb re-derived calls from the 5' RACE reads in MiXCR, one entry per CDR3 protein. The repertoire consists of a few hundred thousand distinct CDR3 sequences, with about a fifth occurring once and the leading ten covering about 15%. Of note for this clonotype: Its target is not known.

Regarding the study as a whole: Disease-linked clones proved CD8+ and comparatively uncommon in peripheral blood. Past research had described some motif variants in reactive arthritis synovial fluid and blood. Disease-linked clones reportedly showed significant enrichment in matched ankylosing spondylitis synovial fluid. In ankylosing spondylitis blood, a motif of roughly 8 highly homologous TCR beta variants appeared characteristic.

Trimming took 4 bases from V and 0 from J, leaving 13 bases between them. Germline CDR1 is LGHDT and CDR2 is YNNKEL (reference sequence). The CDR3 loop spans 15 amino acids. The rearrangement uses TRBV3-1 and TRBJ2-7; TRBD2 might be the D (6 bases). This receptor was obtained from a male donor with ankylosing spondylitis. Sequencing input: blood, either unsorted or a sorted T cell fraction (not recorded which). Here the CDR3 reads CASSRLVGSSYEQYF. The CDR3 nucleotides are TGTGCCAGCAGCCGCTTGGTCGGGAGCTCCTACGAGCAGTACTTC.